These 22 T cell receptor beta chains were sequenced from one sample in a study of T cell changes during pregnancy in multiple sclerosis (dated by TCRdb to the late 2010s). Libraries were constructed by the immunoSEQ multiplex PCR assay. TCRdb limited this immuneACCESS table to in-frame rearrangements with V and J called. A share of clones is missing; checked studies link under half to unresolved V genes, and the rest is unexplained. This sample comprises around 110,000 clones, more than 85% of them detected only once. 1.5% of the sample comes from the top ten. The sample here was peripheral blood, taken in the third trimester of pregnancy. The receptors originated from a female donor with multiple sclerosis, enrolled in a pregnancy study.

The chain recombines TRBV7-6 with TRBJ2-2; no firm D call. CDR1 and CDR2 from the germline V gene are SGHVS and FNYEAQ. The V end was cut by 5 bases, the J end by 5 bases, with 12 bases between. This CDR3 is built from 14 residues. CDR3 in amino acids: CASSPRGWTGELFF. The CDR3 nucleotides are TGTGCCAGCAGCCCCCGAGGATGGACCGGGGAGCTGTTTTTT.

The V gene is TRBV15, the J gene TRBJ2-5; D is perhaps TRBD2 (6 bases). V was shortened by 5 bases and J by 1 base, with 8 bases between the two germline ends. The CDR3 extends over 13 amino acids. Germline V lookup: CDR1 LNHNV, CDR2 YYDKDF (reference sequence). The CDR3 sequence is CATSPGGQETQYF. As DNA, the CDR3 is TGTGCCACCAGCCCCGGGGGCCAAGAGACCCAGTACTTC.

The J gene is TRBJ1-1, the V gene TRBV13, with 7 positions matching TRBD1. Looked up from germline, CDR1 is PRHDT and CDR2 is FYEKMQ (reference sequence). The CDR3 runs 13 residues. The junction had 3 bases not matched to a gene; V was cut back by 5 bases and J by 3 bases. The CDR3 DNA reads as TGTGCCAGCAGCCGGGGGACAGACACTGAAGCTTTCTTT. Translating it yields CASSRGTDTEAFF.

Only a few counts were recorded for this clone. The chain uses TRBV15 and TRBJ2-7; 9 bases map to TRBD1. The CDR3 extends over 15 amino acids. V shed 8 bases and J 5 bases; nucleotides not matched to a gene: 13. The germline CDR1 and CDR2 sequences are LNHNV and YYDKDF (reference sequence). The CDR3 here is CATSTLRQGDDEQYF. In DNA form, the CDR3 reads TGTGCCACCTCTACCCTGCGACAGGGGGACGACGAGCAGTACTTC.

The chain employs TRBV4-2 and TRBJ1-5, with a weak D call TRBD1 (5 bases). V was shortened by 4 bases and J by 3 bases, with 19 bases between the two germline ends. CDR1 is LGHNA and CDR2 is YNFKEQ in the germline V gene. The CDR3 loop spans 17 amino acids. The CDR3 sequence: CASSPDLAGEANQPQHF. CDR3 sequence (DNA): TGTGCCAGCAGCCCCGATTTGGCGGGGGAGGCCAATCAGCCCCAGCATTTT.

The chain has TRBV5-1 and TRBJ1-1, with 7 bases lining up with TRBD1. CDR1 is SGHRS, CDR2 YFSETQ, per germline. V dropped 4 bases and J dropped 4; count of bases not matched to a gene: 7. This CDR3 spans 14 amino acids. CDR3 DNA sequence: TGCGCCAGCAGCGCCGGGACAGAAGGCACTGAAGCTTTCTTT. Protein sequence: CASSAGTEGTEAFF.

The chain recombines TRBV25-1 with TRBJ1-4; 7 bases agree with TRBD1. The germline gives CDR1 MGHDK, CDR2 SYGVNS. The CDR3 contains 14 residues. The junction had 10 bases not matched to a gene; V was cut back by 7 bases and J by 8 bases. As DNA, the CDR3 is TGTGCCAGCAAGGATAAGGGGGCCGGGGAAAAACTGTTTTTT. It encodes CASKDKGAGEKLFF.

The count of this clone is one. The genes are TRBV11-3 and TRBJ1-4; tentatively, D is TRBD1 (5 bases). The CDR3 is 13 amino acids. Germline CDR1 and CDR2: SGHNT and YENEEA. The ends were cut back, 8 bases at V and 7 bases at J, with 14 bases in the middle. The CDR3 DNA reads TGTGCCAGCCGGGACTCCGAGTGTGAAAAACTGTTTTTT. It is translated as CASRDSECEKLFF.

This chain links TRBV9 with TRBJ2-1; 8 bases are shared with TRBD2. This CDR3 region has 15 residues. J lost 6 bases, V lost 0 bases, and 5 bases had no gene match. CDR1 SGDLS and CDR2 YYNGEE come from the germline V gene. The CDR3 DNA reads TGTGCCAGCAGCGTAGCAGGCGGGGGGTCCAATGAGCAGTTCTTC. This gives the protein CASSVAGGGSNEQFF. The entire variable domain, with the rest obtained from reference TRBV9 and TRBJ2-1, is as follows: DSGVTQTPKHLITATGQRVTLRCSPRSGDLSVYWYQQSLDQGLQFLIQYYNGEERAKGNILERFSAQQFPDLHSELNLSSLELGDSALYFCASSVAGGGSNEQFFGPGTRLTVL.

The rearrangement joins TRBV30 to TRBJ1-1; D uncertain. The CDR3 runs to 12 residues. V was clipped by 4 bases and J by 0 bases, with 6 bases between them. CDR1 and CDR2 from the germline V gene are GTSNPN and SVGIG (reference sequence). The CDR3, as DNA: TGTGCCTGGACCTCTGTGAACACTGAAGCTTTCTTT. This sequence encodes CAWTSVNTEAFF.

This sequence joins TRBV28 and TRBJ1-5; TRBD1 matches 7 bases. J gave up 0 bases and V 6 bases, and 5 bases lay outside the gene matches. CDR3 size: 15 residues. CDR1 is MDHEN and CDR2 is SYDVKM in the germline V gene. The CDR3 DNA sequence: TGTGCCAGCAGATCCACAGGGGTTAGCAATCAGCCCCAGCATTTT. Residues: CASRSTGVSNQPQHF.

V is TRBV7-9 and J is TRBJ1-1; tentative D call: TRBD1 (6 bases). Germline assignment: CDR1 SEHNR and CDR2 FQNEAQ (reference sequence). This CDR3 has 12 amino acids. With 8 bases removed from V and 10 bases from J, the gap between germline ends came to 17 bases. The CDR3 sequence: CASRPIQGRAFF. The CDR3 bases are TGTGCCAGCCGCCCCATCCAGGGGCGAGCTTTCTTT.

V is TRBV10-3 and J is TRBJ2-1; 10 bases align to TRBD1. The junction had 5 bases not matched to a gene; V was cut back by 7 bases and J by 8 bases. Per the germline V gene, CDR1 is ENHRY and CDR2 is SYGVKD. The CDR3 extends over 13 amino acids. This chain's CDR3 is CAINRGTGDEQFF. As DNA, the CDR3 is TGTGCCATCAATCGCGGGACAGGGGATGAGCAGTTCTTC.

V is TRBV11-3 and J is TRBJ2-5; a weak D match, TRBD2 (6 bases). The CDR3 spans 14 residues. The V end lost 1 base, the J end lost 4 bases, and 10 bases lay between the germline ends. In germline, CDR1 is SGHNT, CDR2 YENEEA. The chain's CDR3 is CASSLGPGGETQYF. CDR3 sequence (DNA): TGTGCCAGCAGCTTAGGTCCCGGGGGAGAGACCCAGTACTTC.

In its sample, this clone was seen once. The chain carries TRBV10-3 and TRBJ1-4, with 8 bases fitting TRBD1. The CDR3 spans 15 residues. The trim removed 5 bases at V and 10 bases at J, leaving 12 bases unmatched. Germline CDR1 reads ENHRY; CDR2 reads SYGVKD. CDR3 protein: CAISPGTGSGGKLFF. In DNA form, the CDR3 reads TGTGCCATCAGTCCCGGGACAGGCTCGGGTGGAAAACTGTTTTTT.

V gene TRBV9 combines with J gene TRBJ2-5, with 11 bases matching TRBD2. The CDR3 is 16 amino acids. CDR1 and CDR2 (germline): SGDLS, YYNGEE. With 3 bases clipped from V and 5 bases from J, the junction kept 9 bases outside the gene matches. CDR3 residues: CASSEGVAGGAETQYF. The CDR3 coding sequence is TGTGCCAGCAGCGAGGGGGTAGCGGGAGGGGCGGAGACCCAGTACTTC.

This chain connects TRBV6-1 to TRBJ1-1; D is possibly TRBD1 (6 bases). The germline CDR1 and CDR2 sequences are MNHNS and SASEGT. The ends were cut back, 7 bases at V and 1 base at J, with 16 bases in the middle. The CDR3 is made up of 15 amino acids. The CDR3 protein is CASILPQGRNTEAFF. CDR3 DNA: TGTGCCAGCATTCTCCCACAGGGAAGGAACACTGAAGCTTTCTTT.

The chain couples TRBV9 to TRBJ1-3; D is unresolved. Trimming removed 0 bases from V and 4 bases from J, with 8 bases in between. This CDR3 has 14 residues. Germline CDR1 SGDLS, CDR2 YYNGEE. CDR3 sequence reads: CASSVDQAGNTIYF. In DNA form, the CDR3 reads TGTGCCAGCAGCGTAGACCAGGCGGGAAACACCATATATTTT.

The CDR3 here is CASSLAGGNGYTF. Written as DNA, the CDR3 is TGTGCCAGCAGCTTGGCCGGGGGTAACGGCTACACCTTC. The chain combines TRBV5-4 with TRBJ1-2; TRBD1 is a possible D gene (5 bases). Germline V CDR1 and CDR2: SGHNT, YYREEE (reference sequence). Trimming took off 0 bases at V and 8 bases at J, with 11 bases between the two ends. The CDR3 is made up of 13 amino acids. Drawing the rest from reference TRBV5-4 and TRBJ1-2, the complete variable domain is ETGVTQSPTHLIKTRGQQVTLRCSSQSGHNTVSWYQQALGQGPQFIFQYYREEENGRGNFPPRFSGLQFPNYSSELNVNALELDDSALYLCASSLAGGNGYTFGSGTRLTVV.

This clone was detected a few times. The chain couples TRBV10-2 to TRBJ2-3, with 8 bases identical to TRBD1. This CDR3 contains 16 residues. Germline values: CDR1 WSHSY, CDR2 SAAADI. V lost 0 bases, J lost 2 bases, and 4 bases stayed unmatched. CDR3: CASSESGRGPTDTQYF. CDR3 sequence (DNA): TGCGCCAGCAGTGAGTCCGGCAGGGGGCCCACAGATACGCAGTATTTT.

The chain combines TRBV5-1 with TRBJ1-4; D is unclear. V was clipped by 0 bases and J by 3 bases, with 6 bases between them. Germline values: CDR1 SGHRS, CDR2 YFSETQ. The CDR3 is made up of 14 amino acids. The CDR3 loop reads CASSLGSPNEKLFF. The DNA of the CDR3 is TGCGCCAGCAGCTTGGGTAGCCCTAATGAAAAACTGTTTTTT. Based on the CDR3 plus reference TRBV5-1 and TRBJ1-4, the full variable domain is KAGVTQTPRYLIKTRGQQVTLSCSPISGHRSVSWYQQTPGQGLQFLFEYFSETQRNKGNFPGRFSGRQFSNSRSEMNVSTLELGDSALYLCASSLGSPNEKLFFGSGTQLSVL.

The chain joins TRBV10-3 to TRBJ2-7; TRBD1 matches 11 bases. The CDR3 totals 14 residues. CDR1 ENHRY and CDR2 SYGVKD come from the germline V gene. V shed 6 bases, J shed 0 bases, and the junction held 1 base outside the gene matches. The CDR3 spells CAISGTGGSYEQYF. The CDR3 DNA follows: TGTGCCATCAGCGGGACAGGGGGCTCCTACGAGCAGTACTTC.